This section outlines one TCR beta chain sequence together with its context. The antigen remains undetermined. Data came from immunoSEQ multiplex PCR; TCRdb stores just in-frame clones and leaves some out. The profile covers 85,000 to 95,000 clones, with approximately 80% appearing a single time and about 26% taken by the ten largest. The V segment lost 1 base and the J segment 8 bases; nucleotides outside the gene matches: 10. CDR3 length equals 16 residues. Germline CDR1 and CDR2: LNHDA and SQIVND (reference sequence). The entry originates in a study of radiotherapy plus CTLA-4 blockade in lung cancer. The overall study: Across the patients, objective responses occurred in about 19%, and disease control in around 31%. Study conclusions and caveats: There was expansion of tumor-derived TCR clones in blood after radiotherapy plus ipilimumab. Interferon-beta, together with early blood T cell clone dynamics, reportedly best predicted response.

Focal radiation with ipilimumab CTLA-4 blockade was given to patients with chemo-refractory metastatic non-small-cell lung cancer. The rearrangement links TRBV19 to TRBJ2-1; TRBD2 matches 8 bases. This material consisted of peripheral blood, taken from a patient treated with radiotherapy plus ipilimumab. The receptor was isolated from a human donor with non-small cell lung cancer that progressed on radiotherapy plus ipilimumab. The CDR3 region is CASSIGTSNFPDEQFF. CDR3 coding DNA: TGTGCCAGTAGTATAGGGACTAGCAACTTTCCTGATGAGCAGTTCTTC.